A selection of T cell receptor beta chains follows, all from one sample in a study of T cells in Graves' hyperthyroidism and ophthalmopathy. TCRdb re-called the multiplex PCR reads with MiXCR, one entry per CDR3 protein. The sample has around 690,000 distinct CDR3 sequences, around a sixth seen once. Sample: blood. The receptors derive from a man aged 50-60 years with Graves' hyperthyroidism. Each CDR3 is given without its conserved first and last residue. D genes are given only for firm matches. Clone size is not always given. Where it is, it says once, few, many or a class for expanded clones.

v_gene: TRBV6-4
d_gene: .
abundance: few
j_gene: TRBJ1-1
CDR3aa: ASSALVGAGNTEAF

v_gene: TRBV9
d_gene: .
abundance: many
j_gene: TRBJ2-1
CDR3aa: ASSPPSSVHEQF

v_gene: TRBV30
d_gene: .
abundance: many
j_gene: TRBJ1-3
CDR3aa: AWRPGMAGNTIY

v_gene: TRBV7-9
d_gene: TRBD1
abundance: many
j_gene: TRBJ1-6
CDR3aa: ASTSSGGKNSPLH

v_gene: TRBV5-1
d_gene: TRBD2
abundance: few
j_gene: TRBJ2-5
CDR3aa: ASSFQREPQETQY

v_gene: TRBV24-1
d_gene: TRBD1
abundance: many
j_gene: TRBJ2-2
CDR3aa: ATSDPGQGSTGELF

v_gene: TRBV30
d_gene: .
abundance: .
j_gene: TRBJ2-2
CDR3aa: AWTLLVNTGELF

v_gene: TRBV28
d_gene: TRBD2
abundance: many
j_gene: TRBJ2-3
CDR3aa: ASSLSSGRLLSTDTQY

v_gene: TRBV19
d_gene: .
abundance: many
j_gene: TRBJ2-3
CDR3aa: ASSQGPSTDTQY

v_gene: TRBV7-8
d_gene: .
abundance: many
j_gene: TRBJ1-1
CDR3aa: ASSLVGRERGNTEAF

v_gene: TRBV7-2
d_gene: TRBD1
abundance: many
j_gene: TRBJ1-5
CDR3aa: ASSGPGTEGNQPQH

v_gene: TRBV11-2
d_gene: .
abundance: many
j_gene: TRBJ2-1
CDR3aa: ASSLDAQHTYNEQF

v_gene: TRBV7-8
d_gene: .
abundance: many
j_gene: TRBJ2-2
CDR3aa: ASSSGSSRAGELF